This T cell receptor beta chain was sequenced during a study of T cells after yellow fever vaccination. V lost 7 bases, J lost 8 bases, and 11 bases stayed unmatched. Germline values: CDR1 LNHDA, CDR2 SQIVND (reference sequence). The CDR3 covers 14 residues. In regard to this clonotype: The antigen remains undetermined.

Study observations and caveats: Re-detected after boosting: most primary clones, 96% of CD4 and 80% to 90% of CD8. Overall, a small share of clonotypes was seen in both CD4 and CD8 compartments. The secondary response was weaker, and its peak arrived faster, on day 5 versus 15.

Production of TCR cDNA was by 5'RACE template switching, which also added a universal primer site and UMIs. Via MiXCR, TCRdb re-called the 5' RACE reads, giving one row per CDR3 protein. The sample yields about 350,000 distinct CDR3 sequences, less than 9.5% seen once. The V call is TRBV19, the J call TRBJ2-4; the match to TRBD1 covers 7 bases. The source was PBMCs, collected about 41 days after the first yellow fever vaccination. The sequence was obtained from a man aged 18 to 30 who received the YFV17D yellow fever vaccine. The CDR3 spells CASTPTGFGDIQYF. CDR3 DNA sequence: TGTGCCAGTACCCCGACAGGGTTCGGTGACATTCAGTACTTC. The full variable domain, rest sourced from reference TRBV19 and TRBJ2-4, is DGGITQSPKYLFRKEGQNVTLSCEQNLNHDAMYWYRQDPGQGLRLIYYSQIVNDFQKGDIAEGYSVSREKKESFPLTVTSAQKNPTAFYLCASTPTGFGDIQYFGAGTRLSVL.